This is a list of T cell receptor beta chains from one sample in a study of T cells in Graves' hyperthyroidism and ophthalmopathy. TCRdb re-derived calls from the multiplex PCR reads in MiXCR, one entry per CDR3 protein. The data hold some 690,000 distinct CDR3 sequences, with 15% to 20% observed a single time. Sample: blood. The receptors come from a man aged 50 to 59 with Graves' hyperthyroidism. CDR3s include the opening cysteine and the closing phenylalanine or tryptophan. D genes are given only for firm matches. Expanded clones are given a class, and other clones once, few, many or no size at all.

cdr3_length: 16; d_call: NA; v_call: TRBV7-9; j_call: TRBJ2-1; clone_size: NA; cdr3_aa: CASSPSGLSFYNEQFF; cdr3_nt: TGTGCCAGCAGCCCCTCGGGGTTGAGCTTCTACAATGAGCAGTTCTTC
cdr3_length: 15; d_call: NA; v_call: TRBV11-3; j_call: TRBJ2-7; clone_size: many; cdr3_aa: CASSSTSGGAHEQYF; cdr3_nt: TGTGCCAGCAGCTCGACGTCCGGAGGAGCCCACGAGCAGTACTTC
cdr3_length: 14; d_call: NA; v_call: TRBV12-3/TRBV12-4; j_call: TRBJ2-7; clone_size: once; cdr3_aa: CASSLTGNSHEQYF; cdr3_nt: TGTGCCAGCAGTTTAACGGGGAACTCACACGAGCAGTACTTC
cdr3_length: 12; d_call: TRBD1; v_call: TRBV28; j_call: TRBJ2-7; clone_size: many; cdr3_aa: CASMGQAYEQYF; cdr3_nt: TGTGCCAGCATGGGACAGGCTTACGAGCAGTACTTC
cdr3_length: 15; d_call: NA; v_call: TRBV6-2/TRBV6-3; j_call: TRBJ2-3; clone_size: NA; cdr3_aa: CASTQRPRGTDTQYF; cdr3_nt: TGTGCCAGCACCCAGAGGCCTAGGGGCACAGATACGCAGTATTTT
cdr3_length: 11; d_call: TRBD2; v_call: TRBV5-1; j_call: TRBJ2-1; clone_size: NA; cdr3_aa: CASTLAHEQFF; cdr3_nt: TGCGCCAGTACACTAGCGCATGAGCAGTTCTTC
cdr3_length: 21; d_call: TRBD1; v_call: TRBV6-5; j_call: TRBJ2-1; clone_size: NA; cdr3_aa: CASSYPQKGQGRTRVGSEQFF; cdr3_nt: TGTGCCAGCAGTTACCCGCAAAAGGGACAGGGGAGGACTAGAGTTGGGAGCGAGCAGTTCTTC
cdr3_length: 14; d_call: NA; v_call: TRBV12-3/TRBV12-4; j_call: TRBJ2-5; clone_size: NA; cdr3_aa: CASSVADGWETQYF; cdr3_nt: TGTGCCAGCAGCGTAGCTGATGGTTGGGAGACCCAGTACTTC
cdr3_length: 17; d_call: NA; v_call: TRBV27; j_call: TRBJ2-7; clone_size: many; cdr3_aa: CASSLSSGDRGIYEQYF; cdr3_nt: TGTGCCAGCAGTTTATCGTCGGGGGACCGCGGAATCTACGAGCAGTACTTC
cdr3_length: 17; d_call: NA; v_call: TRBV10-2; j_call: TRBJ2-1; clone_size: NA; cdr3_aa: CASSESIQDGFYNEQFF; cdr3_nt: TGCGCCAGCAGTGAGTCAATCCAGGACGGGTTCTACAATGAGCAGTTCTTC
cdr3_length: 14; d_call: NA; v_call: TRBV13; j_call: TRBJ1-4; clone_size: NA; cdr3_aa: CASSFSGEGEKLFF; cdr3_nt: TGTGCCAGCAGCTTCTCCGGGGAGGGTGAAAAACTGTTTTTT
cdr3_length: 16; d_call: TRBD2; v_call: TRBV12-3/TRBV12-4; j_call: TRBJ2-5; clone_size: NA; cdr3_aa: CASSRTSGEYQETQYF; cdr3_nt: TGTGCCAGCAGTAGGACTAGCGGGGAGTACCAAGAGACCCAGTACTTC
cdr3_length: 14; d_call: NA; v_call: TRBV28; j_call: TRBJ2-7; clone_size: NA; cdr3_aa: CASRPPQGRGEQYF; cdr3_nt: TGTGCCAGCAGGCCACCCCAGGGTCGGGGCGAGCAGTACTTC
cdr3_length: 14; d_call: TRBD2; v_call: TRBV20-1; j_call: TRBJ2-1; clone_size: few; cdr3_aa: CSANSGGPSNEQFF; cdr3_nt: TGCAGTGCTAATTCGGGAGGGCCCTCCAATGAGCAGTTCTTC
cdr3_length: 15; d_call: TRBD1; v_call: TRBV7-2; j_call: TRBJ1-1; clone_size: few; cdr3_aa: CASSLQGVILTEAFF; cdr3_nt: TGTGCCAGCAGCTTACAGGGGGTTATTCTAACTGAAGCTTTCTTT
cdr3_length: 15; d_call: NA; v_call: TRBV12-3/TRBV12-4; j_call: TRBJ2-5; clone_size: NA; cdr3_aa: CASSLGGWLQETQYF; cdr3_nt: TGTGCCAGCAGTTTAGGGGGGTGGCTTCAAGAGACCCAGTACTTC
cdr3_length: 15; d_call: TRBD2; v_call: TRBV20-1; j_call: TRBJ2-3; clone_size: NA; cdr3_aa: CSASEASGSADTQYF; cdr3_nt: TGCAGTGCTAGCGAGGCTAGCGGGAGTGCAGATACGCAGTATTTT
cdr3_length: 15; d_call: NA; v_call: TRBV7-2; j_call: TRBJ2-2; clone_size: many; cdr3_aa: CASSFLYENTGELFF; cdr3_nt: TGTGCCAGCAGCTTTCTGTACGAAAACACCGGGGAGCTGTTTTTT
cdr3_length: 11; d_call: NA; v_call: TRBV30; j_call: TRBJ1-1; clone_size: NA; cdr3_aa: CAWSTATEAFF; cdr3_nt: TGTGCCTGGTCGACAGCTACTGAAGCTTTCTTT
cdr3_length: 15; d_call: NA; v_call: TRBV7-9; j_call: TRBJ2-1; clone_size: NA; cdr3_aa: CASSLGDLRPDEQFF; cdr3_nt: TGTGCCAGCAGCTTAGGGGACCTTAGGCCGGATGAGCAGTTCTTC
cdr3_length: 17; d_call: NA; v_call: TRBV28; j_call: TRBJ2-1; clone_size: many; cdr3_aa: CASSADYLQRLYNEQFF; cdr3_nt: TGTGCCAGCAGTGCTGACTACCTACAAAGACTTTACAATGAGCAGTTCTTC
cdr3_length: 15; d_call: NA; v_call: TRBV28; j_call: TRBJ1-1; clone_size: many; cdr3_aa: CASLLRGGQGTEAFF; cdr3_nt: TGTGCCAGCCTCCTCCGGGGGGGGCAGGGCACTGAAGCTTTCTTT
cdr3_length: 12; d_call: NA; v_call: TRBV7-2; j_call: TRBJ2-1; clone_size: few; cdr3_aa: CASSLEYGPRVF; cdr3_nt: TGTGCCAGCAGCTTAGAATACGGCCCGCGGGTCTTC
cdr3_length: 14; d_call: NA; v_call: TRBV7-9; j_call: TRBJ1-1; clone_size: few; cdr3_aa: CASSSGPTNTEAFF; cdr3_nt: TGTGCCAGCAGCTCGGGACCGACGAACACTGAAGCTTTCTTT
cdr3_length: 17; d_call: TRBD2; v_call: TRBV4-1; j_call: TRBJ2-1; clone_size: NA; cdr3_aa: CASSHLAGGGSYNEQFF; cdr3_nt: TGCGCCAGCAGCCACCTCGCGGGCGGGGGCTCCTACAATGAGCAGTTCTTC
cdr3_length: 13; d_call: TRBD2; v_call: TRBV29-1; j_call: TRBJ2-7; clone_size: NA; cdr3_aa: CSVGLAEYYEQYF; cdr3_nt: TGCAGCGTCGGACTAGCAGAATACTACGAGCAGTACTTC
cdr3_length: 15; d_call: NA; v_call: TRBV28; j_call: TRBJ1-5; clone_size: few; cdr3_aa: CASSFFSEFNQPQHF; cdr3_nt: TGTGCCAGCAGTTTCTTTAGTGAGTTCAATCAGCCCCAGCATTTT
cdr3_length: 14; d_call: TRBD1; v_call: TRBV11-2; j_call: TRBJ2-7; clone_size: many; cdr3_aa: CASYGTGGRYEQYF; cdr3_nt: TGTGCCAGCTATGGGACAGGGGGTCGCTACGAGCAGTACTTC
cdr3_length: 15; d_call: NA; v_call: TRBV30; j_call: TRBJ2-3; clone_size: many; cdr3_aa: CAWNWGGIATDTQYF; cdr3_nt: TGTGCCTGGAACTGGGGTGGAATTGCCACAGATACGCAGTATTTT
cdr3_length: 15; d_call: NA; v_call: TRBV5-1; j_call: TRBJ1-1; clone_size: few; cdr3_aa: CASSLGSAMNTEAFF; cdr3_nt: TGCGCCAGCAGCTTGGGGTCAGCTATGAACACTGAAGCTTTCTTT
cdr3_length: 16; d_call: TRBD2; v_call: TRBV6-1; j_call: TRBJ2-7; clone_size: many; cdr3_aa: CASSKQGTSGRYEQYF; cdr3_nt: TGTGCCAGCAGTAAACAGGGGACTAGCGGGAGATACGAGCAGTACTTC
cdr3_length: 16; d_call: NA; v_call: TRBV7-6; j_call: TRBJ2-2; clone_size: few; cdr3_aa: CASSLREFANTGELFF; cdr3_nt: TGTGCCAGCAGCTTAAGGGAATTCGCGAACACCGGGGAGCTGTTTTTT
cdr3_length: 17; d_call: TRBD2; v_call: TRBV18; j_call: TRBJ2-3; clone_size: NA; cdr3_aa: CASSPTSGSASTVTQYF; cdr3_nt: TGTGCCAGCTCACCAACAAGCGGGAGCGCTAGCACAGTTACGCAGTATTTT
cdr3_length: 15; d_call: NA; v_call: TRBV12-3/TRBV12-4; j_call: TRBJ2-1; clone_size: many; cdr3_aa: CASRLAGTPHDEQFF; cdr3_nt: TGTGCCAGCAGATTGGCCGGGACCCCGCATGATGAGCAGTTCTTC
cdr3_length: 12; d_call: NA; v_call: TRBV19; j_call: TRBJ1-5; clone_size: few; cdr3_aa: CASSILNQPQHF; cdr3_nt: TGTGCCAGTAGTATTCTGAATCAGCCCCAGCATTTT
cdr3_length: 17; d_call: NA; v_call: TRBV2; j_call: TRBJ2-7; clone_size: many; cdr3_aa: CASRHRVLRLTSYEQYF; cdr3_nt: TGTGCCAGCAGGCACAGGGTCCTAAGACTTACCTCCTACGAGCAGTACTTC
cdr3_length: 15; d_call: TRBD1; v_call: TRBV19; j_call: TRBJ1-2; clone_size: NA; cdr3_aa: CASSRGDRVNYGYTF; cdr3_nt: TGTGCCAGTAGCCGAGGGGACAGAGTTAACTATGGCTACACCTTC
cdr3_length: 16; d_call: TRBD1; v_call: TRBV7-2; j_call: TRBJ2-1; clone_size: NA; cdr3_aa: CASSTLQGAGFDEQFF; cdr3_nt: TGTGCCAGCAGCACCCTTCAGGGGGCTGGATTCGATGAGCAGTTCTTC
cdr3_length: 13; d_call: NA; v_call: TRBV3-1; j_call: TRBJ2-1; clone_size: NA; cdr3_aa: CASSPPTDNEQFF; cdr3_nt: TGTGCCAGCAGCCCGCCGACAGACAATGAGCAGTTCTTC
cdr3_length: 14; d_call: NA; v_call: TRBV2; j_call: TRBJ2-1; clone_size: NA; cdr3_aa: CASSVGMSYNEQFF; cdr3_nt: TGTGCCAGCAGTGTCGGAATGTCCTACAATGAGCAGTTCTTC
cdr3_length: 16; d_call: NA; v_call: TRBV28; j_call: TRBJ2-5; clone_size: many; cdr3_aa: CASSLEWEPSQETQYF; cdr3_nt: TGTGCCAGCAGCCTAGAATGGGAGCCGTCGCAAGAGACCCAGTACTTC
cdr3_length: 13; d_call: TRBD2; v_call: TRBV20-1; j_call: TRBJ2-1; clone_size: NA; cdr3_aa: CSARGLAGEWVFF; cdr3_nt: TGCAGTGCTAGAGGACTAGCGGGAGAGTGGGTGTTCTTC
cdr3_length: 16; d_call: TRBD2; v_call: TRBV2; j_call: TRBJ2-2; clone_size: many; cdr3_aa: CASRTWGGPNTGELFF; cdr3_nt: TGTGCCAGCAGAACCTGGGGGGGTCCGAACACCGGGGAGCTGTTTTTT
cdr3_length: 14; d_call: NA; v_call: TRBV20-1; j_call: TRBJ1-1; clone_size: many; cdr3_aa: CSARSGGRNTEAFF; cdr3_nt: TGCAGTGCTAGATCCGGGGGGAGGAACACTGAAGCTTTCTTT
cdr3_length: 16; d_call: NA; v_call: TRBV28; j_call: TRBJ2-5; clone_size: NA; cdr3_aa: CASSSGQGRVGETQYF; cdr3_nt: TGTGCCAGCAGTTCCGGCCAGGGAAGAGTTGGAGAGACCCAGTACTTC
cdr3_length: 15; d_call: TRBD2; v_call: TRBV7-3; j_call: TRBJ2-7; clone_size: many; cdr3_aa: CASSRRGGSLNEQYF; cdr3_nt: TGTGCCAGCAGCCGTAGGGGCGGGAGCCTAAACGAGCAGTACTTC
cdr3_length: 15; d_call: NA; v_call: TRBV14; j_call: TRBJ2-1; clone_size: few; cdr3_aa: CASSPVADWDNEQFF; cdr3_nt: TGTGCCAGCAGCCCAGTGGCGGATTGGGACAATGAGCAGTTCTTC
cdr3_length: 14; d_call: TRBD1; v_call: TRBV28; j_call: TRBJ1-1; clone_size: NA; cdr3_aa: CASTSYRGNTEAFF; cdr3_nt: TGTGCCAGCACTTCGTACAGGGGCAACACTGAAGCTTTCTTT
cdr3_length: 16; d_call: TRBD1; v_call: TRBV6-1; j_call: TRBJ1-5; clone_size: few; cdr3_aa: CASSGNRGAGGQPQHF; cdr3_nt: TGTGCCAGCAGTGGTAACAGGGGAGCGGGTGGACAGCCCCAGCATTTT
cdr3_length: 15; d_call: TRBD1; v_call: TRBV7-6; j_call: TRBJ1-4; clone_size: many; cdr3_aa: CASSLAPTGGEKLFF; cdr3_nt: TGTGCCAGCAGCTTAGCCCCTACAGGGGGCGAAAAACTGTTTTTT
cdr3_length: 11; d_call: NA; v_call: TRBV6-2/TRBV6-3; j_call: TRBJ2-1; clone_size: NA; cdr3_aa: CASRSLLEQFF; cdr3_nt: TGTGCCAGCAGATCCCTATTAGAGCAGTTCTTC
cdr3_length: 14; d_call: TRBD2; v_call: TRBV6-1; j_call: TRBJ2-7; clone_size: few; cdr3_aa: CASSELAESYEQYF; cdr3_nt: TGTGCCAGCAGTGAACTAGCGGAGAGCTACGAGCAGTACTTC